Listed here are 32 T cell receptor beta chains from one sample, sequenced in a study of cytomegalovirus exposure and HLA in healthy donors. It was with 60 Vbeta and 13 Jbeta primers that the PCR ran. Using immunoSEQ multiplex PCR, the repertoire was profiled, and TCRdb retains in-frame clones only, with some absent. The sample carries some 170,000 clones, more than 75% recorded once. The sequenced sample consisted of PBMCs. These receptors were obtained from a man aged 18 to 29 in good health and CMV-seropositive.

This clone was seen a handful of times. V and J are TRBV6-5 and TRBJ2-7, with D hard to call. Deletions cut 6 bases from V and 5 bases from J, with 14 bases between. CDR1 MNHEY and CDR2 SVGAGI come from the germline V gene. This CDR3 is built from 13 residues. Written as DNA, the CDR3 is TGTGCCAGCAGACATCGACGACTTGACGAGCAGTACTTC. Protein: CASRHRRLDEQYF.

This clone was seen just once. The J gene is TRBJ2-5, the V gene TRBV15; 9 nucleotides match TRBD2. Germline V gene data show CDR1 as LNHNV and CDR2 as YYDKDF (reference sequence). The V and J ends lost 2 bases and 6 bases, in that order; junction bases with no gene match: 4. The CDR3 covers 14 residues. CDR3 coding DNA: TGTGCCACCAGCAGACCAGCGGGGGGTAAGACCCAGTACTTC. Its translation is CATSRPAGGKTQYF.

The genes are TRBV5-1 and TRBJ2-3; 9 nucleotides agree with TRBD1. CDR1 and CDR2 from the germline V gene are SGHRS and YFSETQ. This CDR3 comprises 16 residues. Losses at the gene ends were 0 bases for V and 5 bases for J; bases not matched to a gene: 7. The CDR3 sequence is CASSLGGTGIGDTQYF. The DNA of the CDR3 is TGCGCCAGCAGCTTGGGGGGGACAGGGATAGGAGATACGCAGTATTTT.

This chain joins TRBV27 and TRBJ2-1; 7 bases match TRBD2. Germline V gene lookup returns CDR1 MNHEY and CDR2 SMNVEV (reference sequence). This CDR3 spans 15 amino acids. With 1 base clipped from V and 6 bases from J, the junction kept 6 bases outside the gene matches. The CDR3 loop reads CASSLWSGGPNEQFF. CDR3 nucleotide sequence: TGTGCCAGCAGTTTATGGTCGGGAGGTCCCAATGAGCAGTTCTTC.

The V gene is TRBV19, the J gene TRBJ1-2; 8 positions agree with TRBD1. This CDR3 region has 17 residues. Germline V gene sequence: CDR1 LNHDA, CDR2 SQIVND (reference sequence). V lost 3 bases, J lost 2 bases, and 11 bases stayed unmatched. CDR3 region: CASSIGGQAGKNYGYTF. The CDR3 DNA follows: TGTGCCAGTAGTATTGGGGGACAGGCGGGAAAAAACTATGGCTACACCTTC.

The V gene is TRBV5-1, the J gene TRBJ2-5, with 8 bases that match TRBD2. V lost 0 bases to trimming and J lost 2 bases; unmatched junction nucleotides: 3. CDR1 SGHRS and CDR2 YFSETQ come from the germline V gene. This CDR3 comprises 15 residues. CDR3 bases: TGCGCCAGCAGCTTGGTTGCTAGCGGGCAAGAGACCCAGTACTTC. Encoded protein: CASSLVASGQETQYF.

The rearrangement joins TRBV9 to TRBJ2-7; 8 nucleotides match TRBD2. The germline CDR1 and CDR2 sequences are SGDLS and YYNGEE. The CDR3 runs 16 residues. V lost 4 bases, J lost 2 bases, and 11 bases stayed unmatched. For the CDR3, the DNA is TGTGCCAGCAGCCCTATTCACGGGGGGGCCCCCTACGAGCAGTACTTC. It specifies CASSPIHGGAPYEQYF.

The CDR3 reads CASSLGARTDTQYF. DNA for the CDR3: TGTGCCAGCAGCTTAGGGGCCCGCACAGATACGCAGTATTTT. V usage is TRBV11-3 and J usage is TRBJ2-3, with unresolved D. V lost 1 base and J lost 1, with 6 bases in between. Germline V gene data show CDR1 as SGHNT and CDR2 as YENEEA. CDR3 length: 14 residues.

The V call is TRBV6-1, the J call TRBJ2-1; possibly TRBD1 for D (6 bases). V was trimmed by 8 bases and J by 8 bases, leaving 19 bases between them. Germline CDR1 is MNHNS and CDR2 is SASEGT. The CDR3 sequence is 14 residues long. The CDR3 is CASHRVGSRYEQFF. Written as DNA, the CDR3 is TGTGCCAGCCACAGGGTAGGTAGCAGGTATGAGCAGTTCTTC.

This sequence joins TRBV30 and TRBJ1-1; D gene unclear. The V and J ends lost 3 bases and 1 base respectively, with 12 bases between them. The CDR3 extends over 14 amino acids. The V gene's germline CDR1 is GTSNPN and CDR2 SVGIG (reference sequence). The CDR3 region has the DNA TGTGCCTGGAGGGGCGATACCACGAACACTGAAGCTTTCTTT. It translates to CAWRGDTTNTEAFF.

The chain recombines TRBV5-1 with TRBJ1-4; 9 bases line up with TRBD1. Germline CDR1 SGHRS, CDR2 YFSETQ. V was clipped by 0 bases and J by 5 bases; unmatched bases: 14. The CDR3 totals 19 residues. The CDR3 DNA is TGCGCCAGCAGCTTGGGTCGGGACAGGGTTTTGATGAGAAATGAAAAACTGTTTTTT. As protein: CASSLGRDRVLMRNEKLFF. The full variable domain, rest sourced from reference TRBV5-1 and TRBJ1-4, is KAGVTQTPRYLIKTRGQQVTLSCSPISGHRSVSWYQQTPGQGLQFLFEYFSETQRNKGNFPGRFSGRQFSNSRSEMNVSTLELGDSALYLCASSLGRDRVLMRNEKLFFGSGTQLSVL.

The chain recombines TRBV6-5 with TRBJ2-5, with D possibly being TRBD2 (6 bases). This CDR3 region has 16 residues. Germline-derived CDR1 and CDR2 are MNHEY and SVGAGI. The V gene lost 2 bases and the J gene lost 2 bases, with 15 bases spanning the gap. The CDR3 reads CASSYNAGRLQETQYF. In DNA, the CDR3 is TGTGCCAGCAGTTACAACGCGGGGCGCTTGCAAGAGACCCAGTACTTC.

The chain is built from TRBV29-1 and TRBJ2-3, with D perhaps matching TRBD2 (6 bases). This CDR3 has 14 amino acids. Germline values: CDR1 SQVTM, CDR2 ANQGSEA. Trimming shortened V by 5 bases and J by 5 bases, and 17 bases separated the two germline ends. The CDR3 DNA follows: TGCAGCGTTTTCCCCGGGAGAAGGGGAGATACGCAGTATTTT. It codes for CSVFPGRRGDTQYF.

V and J are TRBV5-4 and TRBJ2-1; D might be TRBD1 (6 bases). The CDR3 covers 15 residues. The germline V and J ends were trimmed by 0 bases and 6 bases, with 13 bases remaining between them. Germline V CDR1 and CDR2: SGHNT, YYREEE (reference sequence). CDR3 sequence: CASSLGGTQPNEQFF. CDR3 bases: TGTGCCAGCAGCTTGGGGGGGACACAACCCAATGAGCAGTTCTTC. The full variable domain, in which reference TRBV5-4 and TRBJ2-1 provide the parts outside the CDR3, is ETGVTQSPTHLIKTRGQQVTLRCSSQSGHNTVSWYQQALGQGPQFIFQYYREEENGRGNFPPRFSGLQFPNYSSELNVNALELDDSALYLCASSLGGTQPNEQFFGPGTRLTVL.

The chain carries TRBV6-5 and TRBJ1-2, with D perhaps TRBD1 (5 bases). Germline V gene sequence: CDR1 MNHEY, CDR2 SVGAGI. V was clipped by 6 bases and J by 0 bases, with 11 bases between them. CDR3 length equals 14 residues. CDR3 nucleotides: TGTGCCAGCAGGAGACAGAGCTCTAACTATGGCTACACCTTC. This gives the protein CASRRQSSNYGYTF.

As for this clone: One end of the junction varies from germline; a read error may be responsible. The chain has TRBV7-9 and TRBJ1-4; TRBD1 aligns across 10 bases. Germline values: CDR1 SEHNR, CDR2 FQNEAQ (reference sequence). CDR3 length: 17 residues. The CDR3 reads CSSLPFWAGTGDEKLFF. For the CDR3, the DNA is TGTTCCAGCTTACCTTTTTGGGCAGGGACAGGGGATGAAAAACTGTTTTTT.

J is TRBJ1-1 and V is TRBV27; D gene uncertain. The V gene's germline CDR1 is MNHEY and CDR2 SMNVEV (reference sequence). This CDR3 has 12 amino acids. V lost 6 bases and J 4 bases, leaving 9 bases between the germline ends. The CDR3 protein is CASRRPGTEAFF. The CDR3 DNA reads as TGTGCCAGCAGGAGACCGGGCACTGAAGCTTTCTTT.

The chain combines TRBV6-1 with TRBJ2-1; TRBD2 matches 14 bases. The CDR3 loop spans 19 amino acids. J lost 4 bases, V lost 4 bases, and 12 bases had no gene match. The V gene's germline CDR1 is MNHNS and CDR2 SASEGT. In DNA form, the CDR3 reads TGTGCCAGCAGTGGACCGACTAGCGGGGGGGCCTTAGAATACAATGAGCAGTTCTTC. It translates to CASSGPTSGGALEYNEQFF.

The rearrangement uses TRBV9 and TRBJ2-1; 7 positions agree with TRBD1. Germline V CDR1 and CDR2: SGDLS, YYNGEE. The CDR3 sequence is 16 residues long. V shed 1 base and J 8 bases; nucleotides not matched to a gene: 12. In DNA form, the CDR3 reads TGTGCCAGCAGCGTAATTATGACAGGGAAAATCTATGAGCAGTTCTTC. Residues: CASSVIMTGKIYEQFF.

The gene calls are TRBV29-1 and TRBJ2-7; 8 bases are a match to TRBD2. This CDR3 contains 13 residues. V lost 7 bases to trimming and J lost 4 bases; unmatched junction nucleotides: 9. The germline V gene encodes CDR1 SQVTM and CDR2 ANQGSEA. Here the CDR3 DNA reads TGCAGCGCCTCACTAGCGGCCGCATACGAGCAGTACTTC. Its protein is CSASLAAAYEQYF.

The chain employs TRBV7-2 and TRBJ1-1; 8 positions agree with TRBD1. This CDR3 has 13 residues. The V and J ends lost 4 bases and 10 bases, in that order; junction bases with no gene match: 8. Germline V lookup: CDR1 SGHTA, CDR2 FQGNSA. CDR3 region: CASSSTGTGSAFF. CDR3 in DNA: TGTGCCAGCAGCTCGACCGGGACAGGATCAGCTTTCTTT.

In its sample, this clone was seen a few times. The chain joins TRBV7-8 to TRBJ1-1; maybe TRBD1 (6 bases). The CDR3 runs 15 residues. Germline-derived CDR1 and CDR2 are SGHVS and FQNEAQ. The ends were cut back, 6 bases at V and 1 base at J, with 15 bases in the middle. The CDR3 is CASRLMAGENTEAFF. In DNA form, the CDR3 reads TGTGCCAGCAGGCTGATGGCAGGGGAGAACACTGAAGCTTTCTTT.

The chain recombines TRBV19 with TRBJ2-7; TRBD1 is a possible D gene (7 bases). The germline gives CDR1 LNHDA, CDR2 SQIVND (reference sequence). Between the trimmed V and J ends, which lost 3 bases and 6 bases, there was a span of 15 bases. CDR3 length equals 14 residues. The CDR3 loop is CASSIQGGALEQYF. The CDR3, as DNA: TGTGCCAGTAGTATCCAGGGGGGAGCCCTCGAGCAGTACTTC.

The CDR3 DNA follows: TGCGCCAGCAGCTCCTACACTGAAGCTTTCTTT. This sequence encodes CASSSYTEAFF. This sequence joins TRBV5-1 and TRBJ1-1, with no clear D. The ends were cut back, 3 bases at V and 3 bases at J, with 3 bases in the middle. Germline V gene sequence: CDR1 SGHRS, CDR2 YFSETQ. The CDR3 has 11 residues.

V and J are TRBV7-2 and TRBJ2-5; TRBD1 aligns across 9 bases. With V trimmed by 3 bases and J by 5 bases, 7 bases remained unmatched. Germline CDR1 reads SGHTA; CDR2 reads FQGNSA. This CDR3 has 15 residues. CDR3 loop: CASSFPGQGKETQYF. The CDR3 DNA sequence: TGTGCCAGCAGCTTTCCGGGACAGGGAAAGGAGACCCAGTACTTC.

This clone has just one count. The chain carries TRBV27 and TRBJ2-7; tentatively, D is TRBD2 (5 bases). The CDR3 is 12 residues long. V was shortened by 5 bases and J by 7 bases, with 12 bases between the two germline ends. Germline lookup yields CDR1 MNHEY and CDR2 SMNVEV (reference sequence). In nucleotides, the CDR3 is TGTGCCAGCAGTCTAGACCAGCGGGAGCAGTACTTC. This translates into CASSLDQREQYF.

A single count supports this clone. V is TRBV9 and J is TRBJ2-7, with 11 bases matching TRBD2. Germline V gene lookup returns CDR1 SGDLS and CDR2 YYNGEE. The trim removed 0 bases at V and 6 bases at J, leaving 5 bases unmatched. This CDR3 is built from 15 residues. CDR3 bases: TGTGCCAGCAGCGTAGGAACTAGCGGGAGCAGCGAGCAGTACTTC. This sequence encodes CASSVGTSGSSEQYF. Full variable domain (outside the CDR3, taken from reference TRBV9 and TRBJ2-7): DSGVTQTPKHLITATGQRVTLRCSPRSGDLSVYWYQQSLDQGLQFLIQYYNGEERAKGNILERFSAQQFPDLHSELNLSSLELGDSALYFCASSVGTSGSSEQYFGPGTRLTVT.

The chain couples TRBV6-1 to TRBJ1-3; perhaps TRBD1 as D (5 bases). The CDR3 totals 16 residues. The V end lost 0 bases, the J end lost 0 bases, and 9 bases lay between the germline ends. Per germline, CDR1 MNHNS and CDR2 SASEGT. The CDR3 reads CASSEAAGGSGNTIYF. The CDR3 nucleotides read TGTGCCAGCAGTGAAGCGGCGGGGGGCTCTGGAAACACCATATATTTT.

The V call is TRBV6-5, the J call TRBJ1-2; 7 positions agree with TRBD1. The CDR3 sequence is 16 residues long. Per the germline V gene, CDR1 is MNHEY and CDR2 is SVGAGI. V lost 4 bases to trimming and J lost 0 bases; unmatched junction nucleotides: 8. CDR3 DNA: TGTGCCAGCAGTTCACGTCGGGGACAGTCTAACTATGGCTACACCTTC. Translation gives CASSSRRGQSNYGYTF.

The gene calls are TRBV15 and TRBJ1-2; D perhaps matches TRBD1 (6 bases). The CDR3 contains 14 residues. The germline V gene encodes CDR1 LNHNV and CDR2 YYDKDF (reference sequence). Between the trimmed V and J ends, which lost 7 bases and 4 bases, there was a span of 16 bases. CDR3 DNA sequence: TGTGCCACCAAGGGAGACAGGTTATTCTATGGCTACACCTTC. Encoded protein: CATKGDRLFYGYTF. The complete variable domain, with remaining parts taken from reference TRBV15 and TRBJ1-2, reads DAMVIQNPRYQVTQFGKPVTLSCSQTLNHNVMYWYQQKSSQAPKLLFHYYDKDFNNEADTPDNFQSRRPNTSFCFLDIRSPGLGDTAMYLCATKGDRLFYGYTFGSGTRLTVV.

The DNA of the CDR3 is TGTGCCAGCACCTCGGGACTAGTTCGCTCCGAGCAGTACTTC. Its translation is CASTSGLVRSEQYF. The chain recombines TRBV6-5 with TRBJ2-7; 8 bases map to TRBD2. Per the germline V gene, CDR1 is MNHEY and CDR2 is SVGAGI. The CDR3 is made up of 14 amino acids. The V gene end was trimmed by 7 bases and the J gene end by 6 bases; junction bases not matched to a gene: 11.

This clone was recorded a few times. The V gene is TRBV9, the J gene TRBJ1-4; D unclear. This CDR3 is built from 16 residues. Trimming stripped 0 bases from V and 0 bases from J, with 9 bases between. The germline CDR1 and CDR2 sequences are SGDLS and YYNGEE. This CDR3 is CASSVGTGATNEKLFF. CDR3 coding DNA: TGTGCCAGCAGCGTAGGAACCGGGGCAACTAATGAAAAACTGTTTTTT. Drawing the rest from reference TRBV9 and TRBJ1-4, the complete variable domain is DSGVTQTPKHLITATGQRVTLRCSPRSGDLSVYWYQQSLDQGLQFLIQYYNGEERAKGNILERFSAQQFPDLHSELNLSSLELGDSALYFCASSVGTGATNEKLFFGSGTQLSVL.